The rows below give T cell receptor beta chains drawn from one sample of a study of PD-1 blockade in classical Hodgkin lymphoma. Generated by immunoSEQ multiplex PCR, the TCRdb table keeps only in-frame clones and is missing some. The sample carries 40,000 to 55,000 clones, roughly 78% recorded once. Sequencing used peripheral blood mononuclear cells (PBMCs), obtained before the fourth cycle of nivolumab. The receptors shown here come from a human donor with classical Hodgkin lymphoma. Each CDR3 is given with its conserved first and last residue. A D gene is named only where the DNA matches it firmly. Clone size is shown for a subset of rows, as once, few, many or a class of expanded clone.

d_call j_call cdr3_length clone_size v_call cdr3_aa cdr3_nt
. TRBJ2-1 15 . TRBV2 CASSEFRANYNEQFF TGTGCCAGCAGTGAATTTAGAGCAAACTACAATGAGCAGTTCTTC
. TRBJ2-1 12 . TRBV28 CASSYNHVEQFF TGTGCCAGCAGTTACAATCACGTTGAGCAGTTCTTC
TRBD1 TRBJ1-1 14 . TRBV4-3 CASSLQTGGTEAFF TGCGCCAGCAGCCTGCAGACAGGGGGCACTGAAGCTTTCTTT
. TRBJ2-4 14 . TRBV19 CASTGAEVKNIQYF TGTGCCAGTACCGGGGCTGAGGTCAAAAACATTCAGTACTTC
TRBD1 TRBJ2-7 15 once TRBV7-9 CASSLGLGQGDEQYF TGTGCCAGCAGCTTGGGCTTGGGACAGGGGGACGAGCAGTACTTC
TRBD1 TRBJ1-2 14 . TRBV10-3 CAISESRGDYGYTF TGTGCCATCAGTGAGTCCAGGGGGGACTATGGCTACACCTTC
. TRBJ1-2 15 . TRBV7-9 CASSLGQGINYGYTF TGTGCCAGCAGCTTAGGGCAGGGGATTAACTATGGCTACACCTTC
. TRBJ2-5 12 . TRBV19 CASSRYRETQYF TGTGCCAGTAGTAGATACCGGGAGACCCAGTACTTC
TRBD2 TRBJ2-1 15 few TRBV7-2 CASRPGGYSYNEQFF TGTGCCAGCAGACCCGGGGGGTACTCCTACAATGAGCAGTTCTTC
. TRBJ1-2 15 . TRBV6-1 CASAQLAGANYGYTF TGTGCCAGCGCCCAGTTGGCAGGGGCTAACTATGGCTACACCTTC
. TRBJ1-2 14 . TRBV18 CASTSDLANYGYTF TGTGCCAGCACCTCGGACCTAGCTAACTATGGCTACACCTTC
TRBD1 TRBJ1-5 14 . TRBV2 CASREGTGVQPQHF TGTGCCAGCAGGGAGGGGACAGGGGTTCAGCCCCAGCATTTT
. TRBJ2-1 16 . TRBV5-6 CASSLDRGSSYNEQFF TGTGCCAGCAGCTTGGACCGCGGTTCCTCCTACAATGAGCAGTTCTTC
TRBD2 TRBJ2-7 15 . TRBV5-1 CASSLQGGGADEQYF TGCGCCAGCAGCCTCCAGGGCGGGGGGGCCGACGAGCAGTACTTC
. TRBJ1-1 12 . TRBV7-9 CASSPPSTEAFF TGTGCCAGCAGCCCCCCGAGCACTGAAGCTTTCTTT
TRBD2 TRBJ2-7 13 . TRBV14 CASSPLGLAGPSF TGTGCCAGCAGCCCCTTGGGGCTAGCGGGGCCCAGCTTC
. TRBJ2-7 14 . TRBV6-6 CASSTTDSSYEQYF TGTGCCAGCAGTACAACGGACAGTTCCTACGAGCAGTACTTC
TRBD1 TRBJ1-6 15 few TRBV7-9 CASSLEDRNNSPLHF TGTGCCAGCAGCTTAGAGGACAGGAATAATTCACCCCTCCACTTT
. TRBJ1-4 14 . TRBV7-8 CASSLMVINEKLFF TGTGCCAGCAGCCTCATGGTGATTAATGAAAAACTGTTTTTT
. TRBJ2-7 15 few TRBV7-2 CASSLAPGQVYEQYF TGTGCCAGCAGCTTAGCGCCGGGACAAGTCTACGAGCAGTACTTC
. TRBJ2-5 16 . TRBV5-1 CASSPGQSTYQETQYF TGCGCCAGCAGCCCCGGCCAATCTACTTATCAAGAGACCCAGTACTTC
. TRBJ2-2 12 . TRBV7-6 CASSLNTGELFF TGTGCCAGCAGCTTAAACACCGGGGAGCTGTTTTTT